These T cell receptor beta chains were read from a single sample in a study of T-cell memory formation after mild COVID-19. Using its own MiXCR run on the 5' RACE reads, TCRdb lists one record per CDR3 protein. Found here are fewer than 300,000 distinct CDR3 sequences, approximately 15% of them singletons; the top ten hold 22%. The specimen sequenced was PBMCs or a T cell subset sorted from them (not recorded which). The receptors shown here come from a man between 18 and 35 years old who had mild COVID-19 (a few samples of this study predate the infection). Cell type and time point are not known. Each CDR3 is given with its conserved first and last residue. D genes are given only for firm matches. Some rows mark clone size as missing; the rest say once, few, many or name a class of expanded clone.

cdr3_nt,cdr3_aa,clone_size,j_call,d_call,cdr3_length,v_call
TGCAGTGCCGACCGCCCCCTTTGGGGGCCGGCTCAAGAGACCCAGTACTTC,CSADRPLWGPAQETQYF,few,TRBJ2-5,-,17,TRBV20-1
TGTGCCACCGAGCCCGGGACAAGTCTCTACGAGCAGTACTTC,CATEPGTSLYEQYF,-,TRBJ2-7,-,14,TRBV6-1
TGTGCCAGCAGCCCGATGGCAGGGATCACCGGGGAGCTGTTTTTT,CASSPMAGITGELFF,many,TRBJ2-2,-,15,TRBV7-9
TGTGCCAGCAACAAGAGAGGGGGGAACACAGATACGCAGTATTTT,CASNKRGGNTDTQYF,-,TRBJ2-3,-,15,TRBV7-9
TGCGCCAGCAGCCAAGATACAGGGAGGAATCAGCCCCAGCATTTT,CASSQDTGRNQPQHF,few,TRBJ1-5,-,15,TRBV4-1
TGTGCCAGCAGCTCGCCCGAGGGACAGGGGCGCACTGAAGCTTTCTTT,CASSSPEGQGRTEAFF,-,TRBJ1-1,TRBD1,16,TRBV7-9
TGCGCCAGCAGCCAAGATGGAGGGGACAGATTTCTCGAGCAGTACTTC,CASSQDGGDRFLEQYF,-,TRBJ2-7,-,16,TRBV4-1
TGTGCCAGCAGCCTCCTAGCGGGGGGAGCCTACGAGCAGTACTTC,CASSLLAGGAYEQYF,many,TRBJ2-7,TRBD2,15,TRBV7-9
TGTGCCAGCAGCCAAGAGTGGAGCGGGGGGAGCACAGATACGCAGTATTTT,CASSQEWSGGSTDTQYF,few,TRBJ2-3,TRBD2,17,TRBV4-2
TGTGCCAGCAGTCCCCAGATGAACACTGAAGCTTTCTTT,CASSPQMNTEAFF,many,TRBJ1-1,-,13,TRBV12-3/TRBV12-4
TGTGCCAGCAGCTTAGGGACTGCCAAAAACATTCAGTACTTC,CASSLGTAKNIQYF,few,TRBJ2-4,-,14,TRBV7-3
TGTGCCAGCAGCCCCACTAGCGGGGGCATTCCTAGCACAGATACGCAGTATTTT,CASSPTSGGIPSTDTQYF,-,TRBJ2-3,TRBD2,18,TRBV7-2
TGCGCCAGCAGCTTTGGGCAGGCGGGCGGAAACACCATATATTTT,CASSFGQAGGNTIYF,once,TRBJ1-3,-,15,TRBV5-1
TGCAGCGGATGGGGAGATACGCAGTATTTT,CSGWGDTQYF,few,TRBJ2-3,-,10,TRBV20-1
TGCGCCAGCAGCTCCAAAATTTCCCCCGGGGAGCTGTTTTTT,CASSSKISPGELFF,-,TRBJ2-2,-,14,TRBV5-1
TGTGCCAGCAGTTTCCTACGGGATCAGCCCCAGCATTTT,CASSFLRDQPQHF,few,TRBJ1-5,-,13,TRBV12-3/TRBV12-4
TGTGCCAGCACCGCCTCTTTAGGGGTAGCTGGAAACACCATATATTTT,CASTASLGVAGNTIYF,-,TRBJ1-3,-,16,TRBV7-9
TGTGCCAGCAGTGAGGGACAGGGACGAGCCGAAGCTTTCTTT,CASSEGQGRAEAFF,-,TRBJ1-1,TRBD1,14,TRBV6-5
TGTGCCAGCAGCCAAGAGCTTGATAGGCCCCAGCATTTT,CASSQELDRPQHF,-,TRBJ1-5,-,13,TRBV4-2
TGTGCCAGCAGTTACGGTCTACAAGAGACCCAGTACTTC,CASSYGLQETQYF,-,TRBJ2-5,-,13,TRBV6-2/TRBV6-3
TGCGCCAGCAGCTTGGCGCCTCCGACAACAGATACGCAGTATTTT,CASSLAPPTTDTQYF,few,TRBJ2-3,-,15,TRBV5-1